The sequence of this T cell receptor beta chain was determined in a study of CD8+ T cells in alopecia areata. Treatment defined: oral pan-JAK inhibitor, 5-10 mg twice daily. Obtained from alopecia areata patients were lesional scalp punch biopsies along with peripheral blood. Investigators isolated RNA and reverse transcribed it into cDNA to act as the sequencing template. This table comes from immunoSEQ multiplex PCR, and its TCRdb copy is limited to in-frame clones, with some not included. Of around 2,000 clones in the sample, 77% are singletons; the top ten hold under 8%. In regard to this clone: Its antigen remains unidentified.

Overall study findings and caveats: The link between baseline CD8+ expansion and response remains uncertain with one nonresponder. Alopecia totalis/universalis scalp especially showed more expanded CD8+ clones than normal scalp. Tofacitinib significantly brought down scalp clonality and expanded CD8+ clones among top 100.

The clonotype comes from a human donor with alopecia areata. The sample was skin, taken at roughly week 45, from a patient treated with tofacitinib.

Written as DNA, the CDR3 is TGCGCCAGCAGCCTCGTGAGGGGGGCCTCCTACGAGCAGTACTTC. The encoded protein is CASSLVRGASYEQYF. The rearrangement joins TRBV5-1 to TRBJ2-7; D may be TRBD1 or TRBD2 (6 bases each). Germline CDR1 reads SGHRS; CDR2 reads YFSETQ. This CDR3 has 15 amino acids. V gave up 4 bases and J gave up 0 bases, with 14 bases separating them.